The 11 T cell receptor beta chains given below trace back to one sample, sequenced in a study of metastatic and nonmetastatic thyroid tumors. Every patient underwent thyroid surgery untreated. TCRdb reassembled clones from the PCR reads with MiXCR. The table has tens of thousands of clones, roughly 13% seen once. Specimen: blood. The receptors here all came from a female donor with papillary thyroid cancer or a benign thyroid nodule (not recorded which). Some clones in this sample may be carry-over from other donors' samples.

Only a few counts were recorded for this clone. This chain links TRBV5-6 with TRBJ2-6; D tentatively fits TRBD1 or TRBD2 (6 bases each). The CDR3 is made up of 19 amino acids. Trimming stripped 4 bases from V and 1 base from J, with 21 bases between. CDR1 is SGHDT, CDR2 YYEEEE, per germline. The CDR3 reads CASSPTGSVAGSGANVLTF. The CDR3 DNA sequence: TGTGCCAGCAGCCCGACAGGCTCGGTGGCGGGGTCTGGGGCCAACGTCCTGACTTTC.

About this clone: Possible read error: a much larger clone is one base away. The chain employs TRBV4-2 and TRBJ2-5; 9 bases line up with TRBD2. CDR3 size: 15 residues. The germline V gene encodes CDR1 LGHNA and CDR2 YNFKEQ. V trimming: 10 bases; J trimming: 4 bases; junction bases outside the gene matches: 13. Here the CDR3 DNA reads TGTGCCAACCAATCCACGGCTAGCGGGGCAGAGACCCAGTACTTC. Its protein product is CANQSTASGAETQYF.

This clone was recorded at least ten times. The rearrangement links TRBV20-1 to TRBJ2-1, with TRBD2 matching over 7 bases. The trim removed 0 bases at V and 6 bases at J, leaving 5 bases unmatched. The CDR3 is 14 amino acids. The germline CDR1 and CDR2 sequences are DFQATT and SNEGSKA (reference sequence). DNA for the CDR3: TGCAGTGCTAGAGATCCTGAGCGGGGCAATGAGCAGTTCTTC. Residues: CSARDPERGNEQFF.

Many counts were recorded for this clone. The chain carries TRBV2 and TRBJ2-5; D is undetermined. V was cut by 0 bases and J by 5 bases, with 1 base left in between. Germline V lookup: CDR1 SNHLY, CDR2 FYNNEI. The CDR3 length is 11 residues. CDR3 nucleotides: TGTGCCAGCAGTGAAGCTGAGACCCAGTACTTC. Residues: CASSEAETQYF.

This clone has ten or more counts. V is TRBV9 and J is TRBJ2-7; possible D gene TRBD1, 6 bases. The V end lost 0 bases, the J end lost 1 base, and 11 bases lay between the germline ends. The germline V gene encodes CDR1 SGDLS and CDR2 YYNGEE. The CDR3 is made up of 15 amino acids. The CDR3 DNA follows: TGTGCCAGCAGCGTAGATCAGGGGTCGTCCTACGAGCAGTACTTC. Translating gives CASSVDQGSSYEQYF.

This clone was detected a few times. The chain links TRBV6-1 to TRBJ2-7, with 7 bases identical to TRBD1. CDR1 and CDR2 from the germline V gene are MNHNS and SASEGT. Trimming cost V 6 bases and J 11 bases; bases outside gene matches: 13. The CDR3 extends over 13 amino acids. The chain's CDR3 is CASSETPGGGKYF. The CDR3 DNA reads TGTGCCAGCAGCGAAACCCCAGGGGGTGGGAAGTACTTC.

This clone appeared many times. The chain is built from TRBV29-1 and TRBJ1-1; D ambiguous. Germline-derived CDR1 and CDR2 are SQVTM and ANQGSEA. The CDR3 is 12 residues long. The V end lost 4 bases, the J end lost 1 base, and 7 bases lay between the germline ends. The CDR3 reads CSVGRGNTEAFF. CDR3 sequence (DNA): TGCAGCGTTGGGCGGGGGAACACTGAAGCTTTCTTT.

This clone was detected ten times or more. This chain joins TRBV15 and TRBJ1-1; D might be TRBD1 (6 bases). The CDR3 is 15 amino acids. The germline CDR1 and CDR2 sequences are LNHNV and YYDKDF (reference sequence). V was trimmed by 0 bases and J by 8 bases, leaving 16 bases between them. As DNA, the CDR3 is TGTGCCACCAGCAGAGAAGGCGGGTACAGGGAGGAAGCTTTCTTT. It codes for CATSREGGYREEAFF.

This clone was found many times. In DNA, the CDR3 is TGTGCCAGCAGCGGCCAGGGGGCGCGGGTGGACACTGAAGCTTTCTTT. The encoded protein is CASSGQGARVDTEAFF. The V gene is TRBV11-1, the J gene TRBJ1-1, with 8 bases aligning to TRBD1. Trimming at V came to 5 bases and at J to 3 bases, leaving 11 bases not matched to a gene. The CDR3 is 16 residues long. Germline loops: CDR1 SGHAT, CDR2 FQDESV (reference sequence). The full variable domain, in which reference TRBV11-1 and TRBJ1-1 provide the parts outside the CDR3, is EAEVAQSPRYKITEKSQAVAFWCDPISGHATLYWYRQILGQGPELLVQFQDESVVDDSQLPKDRFSAERLKGVDSTLKIQPAELGDSAMYLCASSGQGARVDTEAFFGQGTRLTVV.

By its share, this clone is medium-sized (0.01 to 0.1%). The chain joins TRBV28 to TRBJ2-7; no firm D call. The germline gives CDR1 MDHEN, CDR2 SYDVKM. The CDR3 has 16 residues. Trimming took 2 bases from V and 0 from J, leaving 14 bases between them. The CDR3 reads CASSLRLGPGSYEQYF. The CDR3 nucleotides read TGTGCCAGCAGTTTACGCCTCGGCCCTGGCTCCTACGAGCAGTACTTC.

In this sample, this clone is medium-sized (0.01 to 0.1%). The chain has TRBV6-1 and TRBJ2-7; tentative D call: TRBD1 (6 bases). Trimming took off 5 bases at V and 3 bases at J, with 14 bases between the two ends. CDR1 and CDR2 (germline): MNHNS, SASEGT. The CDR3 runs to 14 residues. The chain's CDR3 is CASSFTGTYYEQYF. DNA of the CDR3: TGTGCCAGCAGTTTCACAGGGACCTACTACGAGCAGTACTTC.